This T cell receptor beta chain was recorded in a study of blood T cell repertoires in COVID-19. Study at large: Samples taken during acute and convalescent COVID-19 were collected in the United States, Italy and Spain. T cells, B-cell-depleted T cells, or PBMCs provided the cDNA or gDNA that served as material.

Under the authors' procedure: Reference gene primer amplification in the assay estimated nucleated cell counts. TCRdb's table, derived via immunoSEQ multiplex PCR, lists solely in-frame clones and lacks some. V, J and clone size are those of that table, while D and trimming were read from the DNA. The data contain approximately 170,000 clones, approximately 79% of them seen just once; the ten biggest clones take up around 12%. J lost 10 bases, V lost 7 bases, and 11 bases had no gene match. From germline, CDR1 is LNHDA and CDR2 SQIVND (reference sequence). The CDR3 loop spans 14 amino acids. What was sequenced was peripheral blood. The chain recombines TRBV19 with TRBJ2-1; 9 bases are a match to TRBD2. The receptor was derived from a woman between 45 and 60 years old with acute or convalescent COVID-19. This chain's CDR3 is CASTPGAGGREQFF. The CDR3 nucleotides read TGTGCCAGTACCCCTGGAGCGGGAGGAAGAGAGCAGTTCTTC.